These T cell receptor beta chains were read from a single sample in a study of cytotoxic CD8 clonotypes in ibrutinib-treated CLL. Here immunoSEQ multiplex PCR was the method, and the copy in TCRdb shows in-frame clones only, minus some. Among over 100,000 clones listed, 45% to 65% were seen once. Sequencing used PBMCs, obtained after 24 months of ibrutinib treatment. The receptors were gathered from a human donor with chronic lymphocytic leukemia. Each CDR3 is given with its conserved first and last residue. D genes are given only for firm matches. Clone size is stated in some rows and not others, as once, few, many or a class when expanded.

>TRBV9|NA|TRBJ2-7|few
CASSVGFGRAYEQYF
TGTGCCAGCAGCGTAGGCTTCGGCAGGGCCTACGAGCAGTACTTC
>TRBV2|NA|TRBJ1-5|NA
CASSGEGANQPQHF
TGTGCCAGCAGTGGGGAAGGAGCGAATCAGCCCCAGCATTTT
>TRBV15|NA|TRBJ2-3|NA
CATSSLGTDTQYF
TGTGCCACCAGCAGCCTCGGCACAGATACGCAGTATTTT
>TRBV11-2|NA|TRBJ1-1|NA
CASSMNTEAFF
TGTGCCAGCAGCATGAACACTGAAGCTTTCTTT
>TRBV29-1|NA|TRBJ1-5|few
CSVKEGSGNQPQHF
TGCAGCGTGAAGGAGGGGAGCGGGAATCAGCCCCAGCATTTT
>TRBV2|TRBD1|TRBJ2-6|NA
CASAGQGSSGANVLTF
TGTGCCAGCGCAGGACAGGGTTCTTCTGGGGCCAACGTCCTGACTTTC
>TRBV6-5|TRBD1|TRBJ1-2|NA
CASSQTGWDGYTF
TGTGCCAGCAGCCAGACAGGGTGGGATGGCTACACCTTC
>TRBV18|TRBD1|TRBJ1-1|once
CASSPGTADGNTEAFF
TGTGCCAGCTCACCAGGGACAGCCGATGGGAACACTGAAGCTTTCTTT
>TRBV21-1|NA|TRBJ1-6|few
CASRSPLHF
TGTGCCAGCAGATCACCCCTCCACTTT
>TRBV7-2|NA|TRBJ2-6|NA
CASSLEGRGSGANVLTF
TGTGCCAGCAGCTTAGAGGGTCGGGGCTCTGGGGCCAACGTCCTGACTTTC
>TRBV5-1|NA|TRBJ1-1|few
CASSLYRGNTEAFF
TGCGCCAGCAGCTTGTATAGGGGAAACACTGAAGCTTTCTTT
>TRBV7-9|NA|TRBJ2-5|NA
CASSLSGSGETQYF
TGTGCCAGCAGCTTATCTGGTTCAGGGGAGACCCAGTACTTC
>TRBV11-2|TRBD1|TRBJ1-1|NA
CASSSPQRTGDREAFF
TGTGCCAGCAGCTCACCGCAGAGGACAGGGGACCGTGAAGCTTTCTTT
>TRBV4-1|NA|TRBJ2-7|few
CASSQSGARSYEQYF
TGCGCCAGCAGCCAATCCGGGGCCCGCTCCTACGAGCAGTACTTC
>TRBV5-1|NA|TRBJ1-4|NA
CASSSRKSRGEKLFF
TGCGCCAGCAGCTCCCGAAAGAGCAGAGGGGAAAAACTGTTTTTT
>TRBV29-1|TRBD1|TRBJ2-7|NA
CSVEGTGQPREQYF
TGCAGCGTTGAAGGGACAGGGCAACCTCGGGAGCAGTACTTC
>TRBV10-3|TRBD1|TRBJ1-5|NA
CAISGQGRDQPQHF
TGTGCCATCAGTGGACAGGGGAGGGATCAGCCCCAGCATTTT
>TRBV7-2|NA|TRBJ2-7|NA
CASRNDNSYEQYF
TGTGCCAGCAGGAATGACAATTCCTACGAGCAGTACTTC
>TRBV27|NA|TRBJ2-7|NA
CASSLWAGAGYEQYF
TGTGCCAGCAGTTTATGGGCGGGGGCAGGCTACGAGCAGTACTTC
>TRBV14|TRBD1|TRBJ1-4|NA
CASSRRTGRTNEKLFF
TGTGCCAGCAGCCGCAGGACAGGGCGGACTAATGAAAAACTGTTTTTT
>TRBV27|TRBD1|TRBJ2-7|few
CASSSRDRGPSYEQYF
TGTGCCAGCAGTTCCCGGGACAGGGGCCCTTCCTACGAGCAGTACTTC
>TRBV28|NA|TRBJ1-2|NA
CASSEGAERGYTF
TGTGCCAGCAGTGAGGGTGCTGAGAGGGGCTACACCTTC
>TRBV12-5|NA|TRBJ1-3|NA
CASGFRDIWSSGNTIYF
TGTGCTAGTGGTTTCAGGGACATATGGAGCTCTGGAAACACCATATATTTT
>TRBV30|NA|TRBJ2-2|many
CAWSTQRNTGELFF
TGTGCCTGGAGTACCCAGAGGAACACCGGGGAGCTGTTTTTT
>TRBV6-5|NA|TRBJ2-7|NA
CASSFASSYEQYF
TGTGCCAGCAGCTTCGCGAGCTCCTACGAGCAGTACTTC